The T cell receptor (beta chain) described here comes from a study of blood T cell repertoires in COVID-19. Study summary: Samples of COVID-19 (acute and convalescent) were obtained from the United States, Italy and Spain.

Everyone who took part was about 18 to 89 years old, and they came from about 23 US areas. Per the study methods: Amplification with reference gene primers provided the estimates of nucleated cell counts. Sequencing used immunoSEQ multiplex PCR; TCRdb keeps in-frame clones, though not all of them. V and J calls plus clone size are reproduced from that table; the DNA served to infer D and trimming. The sample shows some 220,000 clones, 80% to 90% of them seen only once. Sequences were obtained from PBMCs or T cells enriched from blood (not recorded which). This receptor was identified in a woman aged 35 to 49 with acute COVID-19.

CDR3 coding DNA: TGTGCCAGCGGGACAGTCAACGAGCAGTACTTC. This translates into CASGTVNEQYF. The chain recombines TRBV6-5 with TRBJ2-7; 7 bases are a match to TRBD1. The V and J ends lost 8 bases and 5 bases, in that order; junction bases with no gene match: 3. The CDR3 totals 11 residues. CDR1 is MNHEY, CDR2 SVGAGI, per germline.